The rows below give T cell receptor beta chains drawn from one sample of a study of blood T cell repertoires in COVID-19. Some clones are missing from TCRdb's copy, which holds only in-frame ones; the method was immunoSEQ multiplex PCR. Of fewer than 350,000 clones listed, approximately 89% were seen once; the top ten hold around 2.8%. The sequencing input was PBMCs or T cells enriched from blood (not recorded which). The origin of the receptors is a man aged 35 to 55 who had been exposed to COVID-19. Each CDR3 is given with its conserved first and last residue. A D gene is named only where the DNA matches it firmly. The size entry is marked missing in some rows and otherwise reads once, few, many or a size class.

D gene,J gene,V gene,clone size,CDR3 DNA,CDR3 protein
TRBD2,TRBJ2-3,TRBV27,.,TGTGCCAGCAGTTTCGGACTAGCGGGAGCCTCAGATACGCAGTATTTT,CASSFGLAGASDTQYF
TRBD2,TRBJ2-1,TRBV2,many,TGTGCCAGCAGGGAACTCAGACTAGCGGCCTCCAATGAGCAGTTCTTC,CASRELRLAASNEQFF
.,TRBJ1-5,TRBV19,.,TGTGCCAGTAGTATAGCCACCCGGGGGGGGCGCGGGGGCAATCAGCCCCAGCATTTT,CASSIATRGGRGGNQPQHF
.,TRBJ2-2,TRBV15,.,TGTGCCACCAGCAGGGACACGGACAACACCGGGGAGCTGTTTTTT,CATSRDTDNTGELFF
.,TRBJ1-1,TRBV3-1/TRBV3-2,.,TGTGCCAGCAGCCATTCAGGGGTGAGGAACACTGAAGCTTTCTTT,CASSHSGVRNTEAFF
TRBD1,TRBJ1-5,TRBV27,.,TGTGCCAGCAGTCCAGAGGCAGGGGGCTTCAATCAGCCCCAGCATTTT,CASSPEAGGFNQPQHF
.,TRBJ1-1,TRBV5-1,.,TGCGCCAGCAGCTTGGGAGGGGACTGGGGCACTGAAGCTTTCTTT,CASSLGGDWGTEAFF
.,TRBJ2-5,TRBV12-3/TRBV12-4,.,TGTGCCAGCAGTTTACAGTTCTCCGAGACCCAGTACTTC,CASSLQFSETQYF
.,TRBJ1-1,TRBV19,.,TGTGCCAGTGTGGGGCCCGGGAACACTGAAGCTTTCTTT,CASVGPGNTEAFF
TRBD1,TRBJ1-2,TRBV4-1,.,TGCGCCAGCAGCCAAGACGCAGGGGGCGCGAAGTCTAACTATGGCTACACCTTC,CASSQDAGGAKSNYGYTF
.,TRBJ1-2,TRBV7-9,.,TGTGCCAGCAGCCCAGGACAGAACTATGGCTACACCTTC,CASSPGQNYGYTF
.,TRBJ1-1,TRBV12-3/TRBV12-4,.,TGTGCCAGCAGTTTGGAGAGTGAAGCTTTCTTT,CASSLESEAFF
.,TRBJ2-3,TRBV5-4,.,TGTGCCAGCAGCTCGGGCACAGATACGCAGTATTTT,CASSSGTDTQYF
TRBD1,TRBJ2-5,TRBV10-3,.,TGTGCCATCAGTGAGATCGGACAGGGGGCTTTTGAGACCCAGTACTTC,CAISEIGQGAFETQYF
TRBD1,TRBJ1-3,TRBV5-6,.,TGTGCCAGCAGCTTGGTAGGGGGCAGTACACCCTCTGGAAACACCATATATTTT,CASSLVGGSTPSGNTIYF
.,TRBJ1-4,TRBV7-2,.,TGTGCCAGCAGCTTAGTGCCGGGAGACGCTGAAAAACTGTTTTTT,CASSLVPGDAEKLFF
.,TRBJ2-7,TRBV30,.,TGTGCCTGGACTGATAGCTCCTACGAGCAGTACTTC,CAWTDSSYEQYF
TRBD1,TRBJ1-1,TRBV19,.,TGTGCCAGTAGTTCGACAGGGGACACTGAAGCTTTCTTT,CASSSTGDTEAFF
TRBD1,TRBJ2-1,TRBV11-2,once,TGTGCCAGCAGCGGTAAGGACAGGGGGCACTACAATGAGCAGTTCTTC,CASSGKDRGHYNEQFF
TRBD1,TRBJ2-7,TRBV28,.,TGTGCCAGCGGAACAGGGGGCTTCTACGAGCAGTACTTC,CASGTGGFYEQYF
.,TRBJ1-2,TRBV6-5,.,TGTGCCAGCAGCGGCTCGGGGACAAGCTATGGCTACACCTTC,CASSGSGTSYGYTF
.,TRBJ2-7,TRBV19,.,TGTGCCAGTAGTATAGTTAGCGGAGAAACCTACGAGCAGTACTTC,CASSIVSGETYEQYF
.,TRBJ2-6,TRBV24-1,.,TGTGCCACCAGTGTAGCTCTCCCCCCTGGGGCCAACGTCCTGACTTTC,CATSVALPPGANVLTF
TRBD2,TRBJ2-7,TRBV27,.,TGTGCCAGCAGTCCTTGGACTAGCGGAAGCTCCTACGAGCAGTACTTC,CASSPWTSGSSYEQYF
.,TRBJ1-1,TRBV5-1,.,TGCGCCAGCAGTACTCCAGACGGAGTCACTGAAGCTTTCTTT,CASSTPDGVTEAFF
.,TRBJ2-2,TRBV4-2,.,TGTGCCAGCAGCCAAGTACGGGGTTCAGGGGAGCTGTTTTTT,CASSQVRGSGELFF
TRBD2,TRBJ2-7,TRBV3-1/TRBV3-2,few,TGTGCCAGCAGCCAAAATAGCGGGAGGGCCCACGAGCAGTACTTC,CASSQNSGRAHEQYF
TRBD2,TRBJ2-5,TRBV7-9,.,TGTGCCAGCAGCTTCTCTAGCGGCCAAGAGACCCAGTACTTC,CASSFSSGQETQYF
.,TRBJ2-3,TRBV3-1/TRBV3-2,.,TGTGCCAGCAGCCAAGGCGGGGAGGATACGCAGTATTTT,CASSQGGEDTQYF
.,TRBJ1-5,TRBV5-3,.,TGTGCCAGAAGCTCCGTCGGGTGGCAGCCTCATAGCAATCAGCCCCAGCATTTT,CARSSVGWQPHSNQPQHF
.,TRBJ1-6,TRBV28,.,TGTGCCAGCAGTATAACAGCTAATAATTCACCCCTCCACTTT,CASSITANNSPLHF
TRBD2,TRBJ2-7,TRBV9,few,TGTGCCAGCAGCGTAGCAGGGACTAGCGGGTACGAGCAGTACTTC,CASSVAGTSGYEQYF
TRBD2,TRBJ2-7,TRBV30,.,TGTGCCTGGAGTGTAGCTCTCGCGGGAGTTGGTGAGCAGTACTTC,CAWSVALAGVGEQYF
TRBD1,TRBJ1-1,TRBV5-5,.,TGTGCCAGCAGTCGCCGGGACAGTGAAGCTTTCTTT,CASSRRDSEAFF
TRBD1,TRBJ1-1,TRBV5-4,.,TGTGCCAGCAGCTTCGAGCAGGGGGCAGGGGCTTTCTTT,CASSFEQGAGAFF
.,TRBJ1-6,TRBV11-2,.,TGTGCCAGCAGCTTAGCCGACAGTACAAATTCACCCCTCCACTTT,CASSLADSTNSPLHF
TRBD1,TRBJ1-5,TRBV28,.,TGTGCCAGCGGGGACCCGGGACAGGGAGGCAATCAGCCCCAGCATTTT,CASGDPGQGGNQPQHF
TRBD2,TRBJ2-1,TRBV25-1,once,TGTGCCAGCAGTGAAAGGGCTAGCGGGTTGGGTGAGCAGTTCTTC,CASSERASGLGEQFF
.,TRBJ2-7,TRBV30,.,TGTGCCTGGAGTGTACTCCGGGCAGGGGCTACCTACGAGCAGTACTTC,CAWSVLRAGATYEQYF
.,TRBJ2-7,TRBV6-1,.,TGTGCCAGCAGTGACCACTACGGGAGCTCCTACGAGCAGTACTTC,CASSDHYGSSYEQYF
.,TRBJ1-2,TRBV12-3/TRBV12-4,.,TGTGCCAGCAGATTTGGGGGGTACGATGGCTACACCTTC,CASRFGGYDGYTF
.,TRBJ1-1,TRBV6-5,.,TGTGCCAGCAGTTACCTCCCCGCCACAGGGACTGAAGCTTTCTTT,CASSYLPATGTEAFF
.,TRBJ2-7,TRBV30,.,TGTGCCTGGAGTCCCCTTGCGGGCGAGCAGTACTTC,CAWSPLAGEQYF
TRBD2,TRBJ2-7,TRBV4-2,once,TGTGCCAGCAGGCCGGGACTAGCGTTGCACGAGCAGTACTTC,CASRPGLALHEQYF
TRBD1,TRBJ1-5,TRBV27,.,TGTGCCAGCAGTCCCTCGACAGGGGGCAATCAGCCCCAGCATTTT,CASSPSTGGNQPQHF
TRBD2,TRBJ2-1,TRBV19,.,TGTGCCAGTAGTCTACTAGCGGGATATCGGTACAATGAGCAGTTCTTC,CASSLLAGYRYNEQFF
TRBD2,TRBJ2-1,TRBV29-1,.,TGCAGCGTTGAGGGGGGGAGTCTAGCGGGAGGGTTAGATGAGCAGTTCTTC,CSVEGGSLAGGLDEQFF
.,TRBJ2-7,TRBV28,.,TGTGCCAGCAGTCAGGGGACCACCTACGAGCAGTACTTC,CASSQGTTYEQYF
.,TRBJ2-1,TRBV19,once,TGTGCCAGTAGTATATCGAGACAGACAAATAATGAGCAGTTCTTC,CASSISRQTNNEQFF
.,TRBJ1-2,TRBV7-9,.,TGTGCCAGCAGCGCTACAGGGAACTATGGCTACACCTTC,CASSATGNYGYTF
.,TRBJ2-1,TRBV25-1,.,TGTGCCAGCAGTGACCCAGTGGAGGATAGCTCCTACAATGAGCAGTTCTTC,CASSDPVEDSSYNEQFF
.,TRBJ2-5,TRBV30,.,TGTGCCTGGAGCGCCGCTAGGGGAGAGACCCAGTACTTC,CAWSAARGETQYF
TRBD2,TRBJ2-1,TRBV24-1,.,TGTGCCACCAGTGACCTTACTAGCGGGAGGGCACAGCCCCATGAGCAGTTCTTC,CATSDLTSGRAQPHEQFF
.,TRBJ2-6,TRBV29-1,.,TGCAGCGTTGAAGTTTTAGGGCGGCGGGGAACTGGGGCCAACGTCCTGACTTTC,CSVEVLGRRGTGANVLTF
TRBD1,TRBJ1-2,TRBV19,once,TGTGCCAGTAGTAGGTTTCAGACAGGGTCTGACGGCTACACCTTC,CASSRFQTGSDGYTF